One sample yielded the 29 T cell receptor beta chains listed below, sequenced in a study of shared clonotypes between healthy human individuals. The data were produced by immunoSEQ multiplex PCR, yet TCRdb's version contains in-frame clones alone and is incomplete. This sample yields approximately 350,000 clones, of which approximately 96% are seen a single time; 0.32% belongs to the top ten. The material sequenced was memory CD8+ T cells sorted from blood. Indicated subset: CD45RO+ cells pooled with CCR7-negative TemRA cells. The source of these receptors is a young man in good health.

V gene TRBV11-3 combines with J gene TRBJ2-7; TRBD2 matches at 9 bases. The CDR3 runs 13 residues. With 5 bases clipped from V and 5 bases from J, the junction kept 4 bases outside the gene matches. Germline values: CDR1 SGHNT, CDR2 YENEEA. CDR3 DNA: TGTGCCAGCAGCATTAGCGGGAGTAACGAGCAGTACTTC. Its protein is CASSISGSNEQYF.

This clone occurred once. The chain combines TRBV20-1 with TRBJ2-7, with 8 bases fitting TRBD1. The V and J ends lost 7 bases and 3 bases, in that order; junction bases with no gene match: 2. The CDR3 spans 11 residues. From germline, CDR1 is DFQATT and CDR2 SNEGSKA (reference sequence). The CDR3 reads CSGQGIYEQYF. Here the CDR3 DNA reads TGCAGTGGACAGGGGATCTACGAGCAGTACTTC.

This chain uses TRBV28 with TRBJ1-2; possible D gene TRBD1, 6 bases. This CDR3 is 11 amino acids long. V dropped 10 bases and J dropped 4 bases, with 10 bases sitting between them. Germline V gene data show CDR1 as MDHEN and CDR2 as SYDVKM. CDR3 nucleotides: TGTGCCACCGGGGGCGTCTATGGCTACACCTTC. It yields the protein CATGGVYGYTF.

The V call is TRBV5-1, the J call TRBJ1-2; D might be TRBD1 (6 bases). The V gene lost 2 bases and the J gene lost 12 bases, with 14 bases spanning the gap. Germline V lookup: CDR1 SGHRS, CDR2 YFSETQ. There are 12 residues in the CDR3. The CDR3 coding sequence is TGCGCCAGCAGCTTCGACAGGTTTGAGAACACCTTC. Protein product: CASSFDRFENTF.

The chain uses TRBV28 and TRBJ2-5; a possible D gene is TRBD2 (6 bases). Germline V gives CDR1 MDHEN, CDR2 SYDVKM. This CDR3 spans 15 amino acids. The ends were cut back, 5 bases at V and 1 base at J, with 14 bases in the middle. CDR3: CASSGARDFQETQYF. Written as DNA, the CDR3 is TGTGCCAGCAGTGGAGCCCGGGACTTCCAAGAGACCCAGTACTTC.

The chain links TRBV30 to TRBJ1-1, with D unresolved. The CDR3 extends over 14 amino acids. V shed 7 bases and J shed 5 bases, with 20 bases lying between them. Germline assignment: CDR1 GTSNPN and CDR2 SVGIG (reference sequence). The CDR3 nucleotides read TGTGCCTTACGGGCAACCAGAGAAAAAACTGAAGCTTTCTTT. It specifies CALRATREKTEAFF.

The chain recombines TRBV6-5 with TRBJ2-7, with D hard to call. CDR1 MNHEY and CDR2 SVGAGI come from the germline V gene. The V gene lost 1 base and the J gene lost 6 bases, with 1 base spanning the gap. The CDR3 has 10 residues. The CDR3 DNA is TGTGCCAGCAGTTACTTCGAGCAGTACTTC. This gives the protein CASSYFEQYF.

This chain uses TRBV2 with TRBJ2-5; D ambiguous. Germline CDR1 and CDR2: SNHLY and FYNNEI. Trimming shortened V by 2 bases and J by 5 bases, and 15 bases separated the two germline ends. This CDR3 comprises 15 residues. The CDR3 sequence is CASSEITPSWETQYF. The CDR3 coding sequence is TGTGCCAGCAGTGAAATAACCCCGTCTTGGGAGACCCAGTACTTC.

CDR3 protein: CASSEAFYEQYF. DNA of the CDR3: TGTGCCAGCAGTGAAGCCTTCTACGAGCAGTACTTC. This rearrangement joins TRBV6-1 to TRBJ2-7, with D unclear. V was cut by 0 bases and J by 3 bases, with 3 bases left in between. CDR3 size: 12 residues. Germline CDR1 MNHNS, CDR2 SASEGT.

The chain links TRBV7-9 to TRBJ1-3; D not resolved. CDR3 length: 18 amino acids. Germline CDR1 SEHNR, CDR2 FQNEAQ (reference sequence). Trimming stripped 5 bases from V and 1 base from J, with 21 bases between. The CDR3: CASSLAFASGRSGNTIYF. CDR3 DNA: TGTGCCAGCAGCCTCGCCTTTGCCTCTGGGCGATCTGGAAACACCATATATTTT.

The chain recombines TRBV30 with TRBJ2-7, with D unresolved. This CDR3 is built from 13 residues. Germline CDR1 GTSNPN, CDR2 SVGIG (reference sequence). Between the trimmed V and J ends, which lost 1 base and 6 bases, there was a span of 13 bases. CDR3 nucleotides: TGTGCCTGGAGTGGTGCAGGACGTAGCGAGCAGTACTTC. This codes for CAWSGAGRSEQYF.

The rearrangement uses TRBV5-1 and TRBJ2-3, with 16 bases that match TRBD2. The CDR3 extends over 20 amino acids. Germline CDR1 SGHRS, CDR2 YFSETQ. V was pared by 0 bases and J by 2 bases, with 9 bases of the junction left unmatched. CDR3 DNA: TGCGCCAGCAGCTTGGTGCCGGGACTAGCGGGAGGGTTCAACACAGATACGCAGTATTTT. Translated, it gives CASSLVPGLAGGFNTDTQYF.

This clone was observed once. This sequence joins TRBV10-3 and TRBJ2-1; D unresolved. The CDR3 is 12 residues long. V lost 5 bases to trimming and J lost 6 bases, with 8 bases between them. CDR1 is ENHRY, CDR2 SYGVKD, per germline. CDR3 nucleotides: TGTGCCATCAGTCCCGTCGGCAATGAGCAGTTCTTC. Translation gives CAISPVGNEQFF.

This clone showed up just once. The genes are TRBV7-9 and TRBJ1-1; D not resolved. Per germline, CDR1 SEHNR and CDR2 FQNEAQ (reference sequence). V dropped 2 bases and J dropped 0 bases, with 1 base sitting between them. The CDR3 totals 12 residues. The CDR3: CASSLMNTEAFF. As DNA, the CDR3 is TGTGCCAGCAGCTTAATGAACACTGAAGCTTTCTTT.

The rearrangement joins TRBV28 to TRBJ1-3; 7 positions match TRBD1. Unmatched junction bases numbered 4, after V lost 3 bases and J lost 5 bases. The V gene's germline CDR1 is MDHEN and CDR2 SYDVKM. The CDR3 loop spans 14 amino acids. The CDR3 DNA is TGTGCCAGCAGTTTTTGGGGACAGCGAAACACCATATATTTT. This gives the protein CASSFWGQRNTIYF.

The rearrangement uses TRBV5-1 and TRBJ2-5; D gene unclear. V was trimmed by 0 bases and J by 5 bases, leaving 14 bases between them. CDR3 length: 15 residues. CDR1 and CDR2 (germline): SGHRS, YFSETQ. The CDR3 region has the DNA TGCGCCAGCAGCTTGGTGCCCCTCCCCAGGGAGACCCAGTACTTC. It codes for CASSLVPLPRETQYF.

The chain joins TRBV9 to TRBJ2-7, with unresolved D. Per the germline V gene, CDR1 is SGDLS and CDR2 is YYNGEE. V was trimmed by 2 bases and J by 2 bases, leaving 11 bases between them. The CDR3 consists of 14 residues. Here the CDR3 DNA reads TGTGCCAGCAGCGTTAGTGTAGGGCCCTACGAGCAGTACTTC. Translated: CASSVSVGPYEQYF.

With respect to this clone: Other nucleotide sequences in the sample specify the same CDR3. V and J are TRBV28 and TRBJ2-2; D call uncertain. V dropped 3 bases and J dropped 5 bases, with 7 bases sitting between them. The V gene's germline CDR1 is MDHEN and CDR2 SYDVKM. This CDR3 contains 13 residues. This CDR3 is CASSFRGTGELFF. The CDR3, as DNA: TGTGCCAGCAGTTTCCGAGGTACCGGGGAGCTGTTTTTT.

This rearrangement joins TRBV6-5 to TRBJ1-1; D gene ambiguous. CDR3 length equals 16 residues. Germline CDR1 reads MNHEY; CDR2 reads SVGAGI. Trimming shortened V by 0 bases and J by 0 bases, and 11 bases separated the two germline ends. This CDR3 is CASSYSKRPLNTEAFF. The CDR3 DNA is TGTGCCAGCAGTTACTCGAAGCGACCACTGAACACTGAAGCTTTCTTT.

The chain uses TRBV2 and TRBJ1-2, with D perhaps TRBD1 (6 bases). CDR1 is SNHLY, CDR2 FYNNEI, per germline. V gave up 5 bases and J gave up 4 bases, with 14 bases separating them. This CDR3 has 14 residues. CDR3 sequence: CASSPRDRLYGYTF. CDR3 nucleotides: TGTGCCAGCAGTCCTCGAGACAGGCTCTATGGCTACACCTTC.

The chain carries TRBV28 and TRBJ1-4; possible D gene TRBD1, 5 bases. The CDR3 is 14 residues long. Germline CDR1 is MDHEN and CDR2 is SYDVKM. Deletions cut 6 bases from V and 4 bases from J, with 12 bases between. CDR3 in DNA: TGTGCCAGCAGGCCGGGACCGCGTAATGAAAAACTGTTTTTT. Its translation is CASRPGPRNEKLFF. The entire variable domain, with the rest obtained from reference TRBV28 and TRBJ1-4, is as follows: DVKVTQSSRYLVKRTGEKVFLECVQDMDHENMFWYRQDPGLGLRLIYFSYDVKMKEKGDIPEGYSVSREKKERFSLILESASTNQTSMYLCASRPGPRNEKLFFGSGTQLSVL.

This clone was picked up one time. V gene TRBV4-1 combines with J gene TRBJ1-2; D remains unclear. The CDR3 covers 11 residues. Trimming pared 0 bases from V and 10 bases from J, leaving 6 bases between. CDR1 is MGHRA and CDR2 is YSYEKL in the germline V gene. CDR3 loop: CASSQDRHYTF. For the CDR3, the DNA is TGCGCCAGCAGCCAAGACAGGCACTACACCTTC.

This sequence joins TRBV7-6 and TRBJ2-5; D not certain. The CDR3 length is 13 residues. Trimming stripped 3 bases from V and 3 bases from J, with 8 bases between. Germline V gene sequence: CDR1 SGHVS, CDR2 FNYEAQ. CDR3 amino acids: CASSFGQKETQYF. CDR3 DNA sequence: TGTGCCAGCAGCTTTGGGCAGAAAGAGACCCAGTACTTC.

The rearrangement uses TRBV9 and TRBJ2-7, with 12 bases that match TRBD2. V shed 6 bases, J shed 5 bases, and the junction held 12 bases outside the gene matches. The V gene's germline CDR1 is SGDLS and CDR2 YYNGEE. This CDR3 region has 16 residues. DNA of the CDR3: TGTGCCAGCAACCCCTCCGGACTAGCGGGAAAGGACGAGCAGTACTTC. Encoded protein: CASNPSGLAGKDEQYF.

The J gene is TRBJ2-7, the V gene TRBV21-1. TRBV21-1 is listed as a pseudogene. The CDR3 contains 15 residues. The CDR3 sequence: CASSPSSGQPYEQYF. The CDR3 coding sequence is TGTGCCAGCAGCCCCAGTAGCGGACAGCCCTACGAGCAGTACTTC.

The chain uses TRBV28 and TRBJ2-7; the D is unclear. Looked up from germline, CDR1 is MDHEN and CDR2 is SYDVKM. The CDR3 covers 14 residues. Trimming left V 2 bases short and J 3 bases short, with 11 bases between. The CDR3: CASSLVRYFYEQYF. The CDR3, as DNA: TGTGCCAGCAGTTTAGTACGGTACTTCTACGAGCAGTACTTC.

The J gene is TRBJ2-7, the V gene TRBV2, with D unresolved. The V and J ends lost 6 bases and 4 bases respectively, with 13 bases between them. This CDR3 comprises 13 residues. Germline loops: CDR1 SNHLY, CDR2 FYNNEI. CDR3 sequence reads: CASRSDFLYEQYF. The CDR3 DNA reads as TGTGCCAGCAGATCCGACTTTTTATACGAGCAGTACTTC. Supplemented by reference TRBV2 and TRBJ2-7, the full variable domain reads EPEVTQTPSHQVTQMGQEVILRCVPISNHLYFYWYRQILGQKVEFLVSFYNNEISEKSEIFDDQFSVERPDGSNFTLKIRSTKLEDSAMYFCASRSDFLYEQYFGPGTRLTVT.

The chain combines TRBV5-1 with TRBJ2-5, with D perhaps given as TRBD1 or TRBD2 (5 bases each). V was pared by 4 bases and J by 2 bases, with 18 bases between. Germline V CDR1 and CDR2: SGHRS, YFSETQ. The CDR3 loop spans 16 amino acids. CDR3 amino acids: CASSQTGTANQETQYF. The CDR3 coding sequence is TGCGCCAGCAGCCAAACCGGGACGGCGAATCAAGAGACCCAGTACTTC.

The chain couples TRBV7-9 to TRBJ2-1; D not resolved. Germline CDR1 SEHNR, CDR2 FQNEAQ (reference sequence). This CDR3 region has 13 residues. The V end was cut by 3 bases, the J end by 10 bases, with 13 bases between. In DNA form, the CDR3 reads TGTGCCAGCAGCTTTCTAAAAGTCTCCGAGCAGTTCTTC. Protein: CASSFLKVSEQFF.